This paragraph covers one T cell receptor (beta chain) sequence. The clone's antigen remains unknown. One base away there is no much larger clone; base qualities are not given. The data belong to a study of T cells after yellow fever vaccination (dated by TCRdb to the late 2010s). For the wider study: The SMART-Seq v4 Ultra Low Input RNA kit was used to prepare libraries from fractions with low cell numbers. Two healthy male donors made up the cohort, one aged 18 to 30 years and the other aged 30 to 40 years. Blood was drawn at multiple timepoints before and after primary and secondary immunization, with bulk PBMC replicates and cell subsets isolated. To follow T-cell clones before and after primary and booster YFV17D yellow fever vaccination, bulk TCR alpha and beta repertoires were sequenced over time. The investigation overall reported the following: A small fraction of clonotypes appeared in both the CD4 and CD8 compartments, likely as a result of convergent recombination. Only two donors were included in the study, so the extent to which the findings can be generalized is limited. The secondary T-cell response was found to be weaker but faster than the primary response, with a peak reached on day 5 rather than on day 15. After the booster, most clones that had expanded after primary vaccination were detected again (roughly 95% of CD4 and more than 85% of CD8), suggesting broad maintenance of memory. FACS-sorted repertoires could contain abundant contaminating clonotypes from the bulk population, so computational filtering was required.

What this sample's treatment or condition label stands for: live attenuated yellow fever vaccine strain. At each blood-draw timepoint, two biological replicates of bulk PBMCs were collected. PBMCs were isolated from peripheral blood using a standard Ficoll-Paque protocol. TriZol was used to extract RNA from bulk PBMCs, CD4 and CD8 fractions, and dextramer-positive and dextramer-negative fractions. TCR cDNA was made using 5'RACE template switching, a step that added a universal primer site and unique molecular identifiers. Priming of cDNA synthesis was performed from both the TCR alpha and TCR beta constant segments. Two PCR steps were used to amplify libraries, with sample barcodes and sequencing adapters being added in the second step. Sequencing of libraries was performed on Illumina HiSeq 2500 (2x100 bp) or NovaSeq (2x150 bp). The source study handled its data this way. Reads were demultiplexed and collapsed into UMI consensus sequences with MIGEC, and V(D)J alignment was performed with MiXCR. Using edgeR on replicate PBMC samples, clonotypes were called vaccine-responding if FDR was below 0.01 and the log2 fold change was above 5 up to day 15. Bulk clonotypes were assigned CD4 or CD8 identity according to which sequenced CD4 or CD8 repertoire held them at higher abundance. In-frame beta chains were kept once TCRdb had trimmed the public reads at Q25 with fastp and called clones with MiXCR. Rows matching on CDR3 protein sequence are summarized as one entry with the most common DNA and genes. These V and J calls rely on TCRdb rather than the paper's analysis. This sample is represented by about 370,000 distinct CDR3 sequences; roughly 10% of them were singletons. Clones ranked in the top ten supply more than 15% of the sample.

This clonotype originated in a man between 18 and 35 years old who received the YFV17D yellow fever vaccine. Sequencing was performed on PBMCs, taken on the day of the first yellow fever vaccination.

The sequenced DNA: TGTGCCAGCAGCAAAACAGGGGTAATTCAGCCCCAGCATTTT. Its product reads: CASSKTGVIQPQHF. The V and J genes are TRBV9 and TRBJ1-5, with 7 bases aligning to TRBD1. Trimming accounts for 4 bases at V and 6 bases at J, while the number of junction bases matched to no gene is 7. CDR1 is given as SGDLS and CDR2 as YYNGEE, both from the germline V gene. The cysteine opens and the phenylalanine closes a CDR3 of 14 amino acids. Only the CDR3 region is kept as DNA, spanning 42 bases read in frame from base 1.